One TCR beta chain is described in this entry. The antigen remains unidentified. The sample belongs to a study of cytomegalovirus exposure and HLA in healthy donors. Findings and limits, study-wide: While the bulk of TCR sequences proved rare, some public TCRs turned up in many donors. In a later analysis, first-cohort TCR clusters were found to tend to co-occur in the 120 validation repertoires. CMV antigen specificity was confirmed in vitro for a few CMV-associated chains.

The donors were part of the validation cohort of around 110 subjects. That cohort was separate from the first cohort, which comprised 666 subjects. V dropped 7 bases and J dropped 7; count of bases not matched to a gene: 17. Germline V gene sequence: CDR1 SGHNT, CDR2 YYREEE (reference sequence). CDR3 length: 17 amino acids. Assay used: immunoSEQ multiplex PCR; TCRdb lists only in-frame clones, some missing. The sample has hundreds of thousands of clones, approximately 87% seen once. V gene TRBV5-4 combines with J gene TRBJ2-1; 10 nucleotides match TRBD2. The origin of this receptor is a man aged 18 to 30 in good health and CMV-seronegative. The sample consisted of PBMCs. CDR3 region: CASFDGPTSGLGNEQFF. In DNA form, the CDR3 reads TGTGCCAGCTTCGATGGACCGACTAGCGGGCTCGGTAATGAGCAGTTCTTC.